The 6 T cell receptor beta chains presented below share a single source sample, sequenced in a study of early stage breast cancer tumors. The protocol was immunoSEQ multiplex PCR, while the TCRdb copy is restricted to in-frame clones and leaves out a portion. The sample lists some 25,000 clones, 60% to 70% seen once, with 9.5% to 10% in the top ten. Sequenced material: breast tumor tissue. Receptors originate from a person aged 60 to 70 with breast cancer.

The V and J genes are TRBV11-3 and TRBJ2-1; 7 bases agree with TRBD2. The trim removed 0 bases at V and 5 bases at J, leaving 7 bases unmatched. The CDR3 totals 16 residues. Germline loops: CDR1 SGHNT, CDR2 YENEEA. In DNA form, the CDR3 reads TGTGCCAGCAGCTTAGATTGGGGAGGGGCGGACAATGAGCAGTTCTTC. Its translation: CASSLDWGGADNEQFF.

The chain combines TRBV18 with TRBJ2-7, with D unclear. The ends were cut back, 6 bases at V and 1 base at J, with 7 bases in the middle. This CDR3 comprises 12 residues. CDR1 KGHSH and CDR2 LQKENI come from the germline V gene. CDR3 loop: CASSTGSYEQYF. The CDR3 nucleotides are TGTGCCAGCTCGACTGGATCCTACGAGCAGTACTTC.

V usage is TRBV7-2 and J usage is TRBJ2-2; tentative D call: TRBD2 (7 bases). The V gene's germline CDR1 is SGHTA and CDR2 FQGNSA. CDR3 length: 15 residues. V dropped 5 bases and J dropped 7 bases, with 17 bases sitting between them. DNA for the CDR3: TGTGCCAGCAGCGTTGCATGGGGGGGCATCGGGGAGCTGTTTTTT. Amino acid sequence: CASSVAWGGIGELFF.

The chain couples TRBV29-1 to TRBJ1-4, with 10 bases fitting TRBD1. The V gene's germline CDR1 is SQVTM and CDR2 ANQGSEA. This CDR3 region has 13 residues. V was clipped by 4 bases and J by 5 bases; unmatched bases: 1. The CDR3 DNA is TGCAGCGTTGGGACAGGGGGGAATGAAAAACTGTTTTTT. Encoded protein: CSVGTGGNEKLFF.

The chain employs TRBV10-3 and TRBJ2-1, with TRBD2 identical over 7 bases. V lost 4 bases to trimming and J lost 1 base; unmatched junction nucleotides: 4. CDR3 size: 15 residues. Germline CDR1 reads ENHRY; CDR2 reads SYGVKD. Here the CDR3 reads CAISVGGSSYNEQFF. In DNA form, the CDR3 reads TGTGCCATCAGTGTCGGCGGGAGTTCCTACAATGAGCAGTTCTTC.

This clone appeared once. The V gene is TRBV5-1, the J gene TRBJ2-2; tentatively, D is TRBD2 (6 bases). V was clipped by 1 base and J by 3 bases, with 10 bases between them. CDR3 size: 15 residues. Germline V gives CDR1 SGHRS, CDR2 YFSETQ. The CDR3 DNA follows: TGCGCCAGCAGCTTGTCCGGGAGTCACACCGGGGAGCTGTTTTTT. It codes for CASSLSGSHTGELFF.